This T cell receptor beta chain was recovered during a study of T cell changes during pregnancy in multiple sclerosis. This clone was found a few times. In germline, CDR1 is SGHNT, CDR2 YENEEA. With V trimmed by 3 bases and J by 2 bases, 12 bases remained unmatched. The CDR3 is 18 residues long. Sequenced by immunoSEQ multiplex PCR; TCRdb stores in-frame clones only, minus some. The sample lists 90,000 to 130,000 clones, roughly 90% occurring once. Sequencing was performed on peripheral blood, taken in the third trimester of pregnancy. The chain has TRBV11-3 and TRBJ2-2, with 7 bases lining up with TRBD1. The sequence derives from a female donor with multiple sclerosis, enrolled in a pregnancy study. The CDR3 loop is CASSFHGTAGGNTGELFF. CDR3 nucleotides: TGTGCCAGCAGCTTCCACGGGACAGCCGGAGGAAACACCGGGGAGCTGTTTTTT.